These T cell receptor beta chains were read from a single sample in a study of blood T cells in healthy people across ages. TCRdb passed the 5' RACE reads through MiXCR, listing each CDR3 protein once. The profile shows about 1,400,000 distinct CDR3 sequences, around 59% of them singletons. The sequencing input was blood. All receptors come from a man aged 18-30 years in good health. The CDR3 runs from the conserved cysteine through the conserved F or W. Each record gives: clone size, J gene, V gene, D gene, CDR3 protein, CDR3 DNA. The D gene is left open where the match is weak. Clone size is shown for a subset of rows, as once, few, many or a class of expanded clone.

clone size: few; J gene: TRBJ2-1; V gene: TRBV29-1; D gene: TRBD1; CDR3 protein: CSVTGILIGEQFF; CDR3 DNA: TGCAGCGTGACAGGGATTTTAATTGGTGAGCAGTTCTTC
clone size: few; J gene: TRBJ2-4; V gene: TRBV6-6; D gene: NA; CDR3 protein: CASSHGRGRAKNIQYF; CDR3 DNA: TGTGCCAGCAGTCACGGACGGGGTCGGGCCAAAAACATTCAGTACTTC
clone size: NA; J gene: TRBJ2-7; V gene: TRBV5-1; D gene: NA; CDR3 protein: CASSLALGGPYEQYF; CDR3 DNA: TGCGCCAGCAGCTTGGCCTTAGGGGGGCCCTACGAGCAGTACTTC
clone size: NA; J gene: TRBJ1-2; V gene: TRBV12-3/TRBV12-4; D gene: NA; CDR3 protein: CASRNRAYGYTF; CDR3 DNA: TGTGCCAGCAGAAACAGGGCCTATGGCTACACCTTC
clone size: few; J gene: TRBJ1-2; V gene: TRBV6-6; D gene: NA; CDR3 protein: CASSYSQQDHYGYTF; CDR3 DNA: TGTGCCAGCAGTTACTCGCAACAGGATCACTATGGCTACACCTTC
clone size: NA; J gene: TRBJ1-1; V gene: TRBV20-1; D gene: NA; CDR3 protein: CSALPRGRNTEAFF; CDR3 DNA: TGCAGTGCTTTGCCTCGCGGACGGAACACTGAAGCTTTCTTT
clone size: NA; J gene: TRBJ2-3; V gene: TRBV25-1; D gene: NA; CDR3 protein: CASSPRRSSTDTQYF; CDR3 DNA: TGTGCCAGCAGTCCAAGGAGGTCTAGCACAGATACGCAGTATTTT
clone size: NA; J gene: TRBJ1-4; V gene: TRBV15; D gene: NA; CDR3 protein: CATSSLSTNSGEKLFF; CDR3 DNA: TGTGCCACCAGCAGCCTATCCACCAATTCAGGGGAAAAACTGTTTTTT
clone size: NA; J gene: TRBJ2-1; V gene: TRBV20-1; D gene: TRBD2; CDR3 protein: CSPPYLGGDDNEQFF; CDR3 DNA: TGCAGTCCACCTTACTTGGGGGGGGACGACAATGAGCAGTTCTTC
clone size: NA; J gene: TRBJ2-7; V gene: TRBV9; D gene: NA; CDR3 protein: CTSSVGQGSYEQYF; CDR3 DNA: TGTACCAGCAGCGTAGGTCAGGGATCCTACGAGCAGTACTTC
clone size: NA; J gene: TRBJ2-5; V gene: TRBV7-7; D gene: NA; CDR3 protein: CASGGQETQYF; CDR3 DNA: TGTGCTAGTGGGGGGCAAGAGACCCAGTACTTC
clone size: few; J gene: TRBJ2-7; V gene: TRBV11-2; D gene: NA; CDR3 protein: CASSFEDSSSYEQYF; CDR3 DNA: TGTGCCAGCAGCTTTGAGGACAGCTCGTCCTACGAGCAGTACTTC
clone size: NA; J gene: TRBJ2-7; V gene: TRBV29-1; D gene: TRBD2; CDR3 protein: CSVSGLAGSYEQYF; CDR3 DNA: TGCAGCGTGTCAGGACTAGCGGGGAGCTACGAGCAGTACTTC
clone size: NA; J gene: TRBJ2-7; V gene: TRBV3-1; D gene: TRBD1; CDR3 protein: CASSPDRGSPTYEQYF; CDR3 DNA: TGTGCCAGCAGCCCCGACAGGGGGTCCCCTACCTACGAGCAGTACTTC
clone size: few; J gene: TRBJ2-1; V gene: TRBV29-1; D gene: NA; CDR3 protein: CSVDYPGESYNEQFF; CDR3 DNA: TGCAGCGTTGATTATCCAGGGGAATCCTACAATGAGCAGTTCTTC
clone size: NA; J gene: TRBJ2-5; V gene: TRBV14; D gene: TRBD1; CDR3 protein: CASSREPTGWGETQYF; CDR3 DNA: TGTGCCAGCAGCCGAGAGCCGACAGGGTGGGGAGAGACCCAGTACTTC
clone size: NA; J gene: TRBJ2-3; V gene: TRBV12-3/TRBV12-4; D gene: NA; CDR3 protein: CASSRGTSSTDTQYF; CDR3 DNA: TGTGCCAGCAGCCGAGGGACTTCGAGCACAGATACGCAGTATTTT
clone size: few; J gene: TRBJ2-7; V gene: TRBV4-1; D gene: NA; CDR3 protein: CASSHPRPGLRKEQYF; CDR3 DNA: TGCGCCAGCAGCCACCCACGGCCGGGGTTAAGAAAAGAGCAGTACTTC
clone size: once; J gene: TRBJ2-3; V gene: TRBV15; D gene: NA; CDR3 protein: CATSPSRAGGVNTQYF; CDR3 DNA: TGTGCCACCAGCCCATCTAGGGCTGGCGGGGTGAATACGCAGTATTTT
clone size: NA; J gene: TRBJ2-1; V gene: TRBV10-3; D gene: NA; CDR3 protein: CAISDTDNEQFF; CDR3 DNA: TGTGCCATCAGTGATACGGATAATGAGCAGTTCTTC
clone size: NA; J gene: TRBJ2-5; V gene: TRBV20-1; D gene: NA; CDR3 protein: CSARRSAERQETQYF; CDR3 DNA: TGCAGTGCTAGGAGGTCGGCGGAGCGCCAAGAGACCCAGTACTTC
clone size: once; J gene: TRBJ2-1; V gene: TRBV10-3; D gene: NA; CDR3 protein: CAISESLTQQFF; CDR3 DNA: TGTGCCATCAGTGAGTCCCTCACTCAGCAGTTCTTC
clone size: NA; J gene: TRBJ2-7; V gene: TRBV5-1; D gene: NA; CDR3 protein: CASSLVSGVSYEQYF; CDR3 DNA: TGCGCCAGCAGCTTGGTGTCGGGAGTGTCCTACGAGCAGTACTTC
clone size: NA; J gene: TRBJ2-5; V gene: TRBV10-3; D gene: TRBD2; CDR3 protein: CAITAGTQETQYF; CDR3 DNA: TGTGCCATTACAGCGGGAACTCAAGAGACCCAGTACTTC
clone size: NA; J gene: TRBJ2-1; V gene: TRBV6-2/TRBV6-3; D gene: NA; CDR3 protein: CVSTQGEEQFF; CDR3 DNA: TGTGTCAGCACCCAGGGAGAGGAGCAGTTCTTC
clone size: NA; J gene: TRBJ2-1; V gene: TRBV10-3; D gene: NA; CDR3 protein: CAMQTGSLGDNEQFF; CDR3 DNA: TGTGCCATGCAAACCGGGTCCCTCGGCGACAATGAGCAGTTCTTC
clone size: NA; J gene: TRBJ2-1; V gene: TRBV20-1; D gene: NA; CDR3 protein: CSLKGQIAYNEQFF; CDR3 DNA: TGCAGTTTAAAAGGACAGATAGCCTACAATGAGCAGTTCTTC
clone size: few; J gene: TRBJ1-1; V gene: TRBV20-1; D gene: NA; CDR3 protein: CSARLSGGYEAFF; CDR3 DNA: TGCAGTGCTAGACTGTCCGGGGGCTATGAAGCTTTCTTT
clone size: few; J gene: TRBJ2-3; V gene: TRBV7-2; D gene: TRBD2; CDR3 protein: CASSPGTSPGDTQYF; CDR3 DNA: TGTGCCAGCAGCCCCGGGACTAGCCCAGGAGATACGCAGTATTTT
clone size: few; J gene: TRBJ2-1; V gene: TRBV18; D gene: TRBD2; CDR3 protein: CASSPQRGGITNEQFF; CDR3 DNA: TGTGCCAGCTCGCCCCAGCGGGGGGGCATTACGAATGAGCAGTTCTTC
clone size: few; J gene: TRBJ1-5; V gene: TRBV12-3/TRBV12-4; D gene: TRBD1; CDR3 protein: CASSFSGTASNQPQHF; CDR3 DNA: TGTGCCAGCAGTTTCTCCGGGACAGCTAGCAATCAGCCCCAGCATTTT
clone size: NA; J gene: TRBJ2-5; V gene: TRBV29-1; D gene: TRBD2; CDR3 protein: CSVSSGGETETQYF; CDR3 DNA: TGCAGCGTCTCTTCTGGGGGGGAGACGGAGACCCAGTACTTC
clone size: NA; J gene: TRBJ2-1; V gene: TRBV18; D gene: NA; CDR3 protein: CASSLSGGVINEQFF; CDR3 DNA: TGTGCCAGCTCACTTTCAGGTGGGGTTATCAATGAGCAGTTCTTC
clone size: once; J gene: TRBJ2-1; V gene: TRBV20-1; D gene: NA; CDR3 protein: CSARDLYYNEQFF; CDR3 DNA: TGCAGTGCTAGAGATCTGTACTACAATGAGCAGTTCTTC
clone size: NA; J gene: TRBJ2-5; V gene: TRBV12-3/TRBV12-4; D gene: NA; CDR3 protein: CASRTLEAGRQETQYF; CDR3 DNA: TGTGCCAGCAGAACGCTGGAAGCGGGTCGACAAGAGACCCAGTACTTC
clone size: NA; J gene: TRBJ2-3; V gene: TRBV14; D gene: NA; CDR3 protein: CASSQELPVLAGFDTQYF; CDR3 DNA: TGTGCCAGCAGCCAAGAGCTCCCAGTTTTGGCGGGGTTCGATACGCAGTATTTT
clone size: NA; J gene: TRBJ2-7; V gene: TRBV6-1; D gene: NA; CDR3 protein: CASNPLGYEQYF; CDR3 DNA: TGTGCCAGCAATCCGTTAGGCTACGAGCAGTACTTC
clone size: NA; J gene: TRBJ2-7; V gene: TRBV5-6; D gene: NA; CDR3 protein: CASSLPGSCEQYF; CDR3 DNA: TGTGCCAGCAGCTTGCCAGGATCCTGCGAGCAGTACTTC
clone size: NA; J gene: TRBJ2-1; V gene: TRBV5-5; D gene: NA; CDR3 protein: CASSHNDEQFF; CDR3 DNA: TGTGCCAGCAGCCATAACGATGAGCAGTTCTTC
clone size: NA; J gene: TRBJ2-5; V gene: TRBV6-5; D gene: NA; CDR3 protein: CASSRVFREKTQYF; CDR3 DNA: TGTGCCAGCAGCCGCGTCTTCAGGGAAAAGACCCAGTACTTC
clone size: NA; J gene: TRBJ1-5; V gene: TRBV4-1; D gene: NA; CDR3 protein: CAGSQLGWGNQPQHF; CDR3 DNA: TGCGCCGGCAGCCAGCTGGGGTGGGGTAATCAGCCCCAGCATTTT
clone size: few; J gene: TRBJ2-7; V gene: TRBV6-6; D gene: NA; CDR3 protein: CASSVSEIYEQYF; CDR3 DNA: TGTGCCAGCAGTGTATCAGAAATCTACGAGCAGTACTTC
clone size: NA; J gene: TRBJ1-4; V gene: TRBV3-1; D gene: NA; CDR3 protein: CASSHRDPNEKLFF; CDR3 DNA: TGTGCCAGCAGCCACCGGGACCCCAATGAAAAACTGTTTTTT
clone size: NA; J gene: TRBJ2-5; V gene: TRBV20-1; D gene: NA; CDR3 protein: CSTTVGQETQYF; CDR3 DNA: TGCAGTACTACAGTAGGTCAAGAGACCCAGTACTTC
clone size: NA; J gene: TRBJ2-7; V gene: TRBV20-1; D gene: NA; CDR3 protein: CSARDAIGYSYEQYF; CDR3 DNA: TGCAGTGCTAGAGACGCAATCGGGTATTCCTACGAGCAGTACTTC
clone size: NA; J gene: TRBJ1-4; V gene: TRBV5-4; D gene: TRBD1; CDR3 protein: CASSWEPTGSREKLFF; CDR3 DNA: TGTGCCAGCAGCTGGGAACCGACAGGGAGTAGGGAAAAACTGTTTTTT
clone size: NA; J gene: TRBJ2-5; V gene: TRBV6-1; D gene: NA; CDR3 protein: CASSSSGQGGRALETQYF; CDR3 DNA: TGTGCCAGCAGCTCATCGGGGCAGGGCGGAAGAGCTTTGGAGACCCAGTACTTC
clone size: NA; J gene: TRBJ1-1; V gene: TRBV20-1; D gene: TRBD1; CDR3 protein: CSASAGTGNTEAFF; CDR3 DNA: TGCAGTGCTAGCGCCGGGACAGGGAACACTGAAGCTTTCTTT
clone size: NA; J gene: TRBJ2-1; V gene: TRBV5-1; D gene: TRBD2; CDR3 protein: CASSSGTSGSLMAYNEQFF; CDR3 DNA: TGCGCCAGCAGCTCGGGGACTAGCGGGAGCCTCATGGCCTACAATGAGCAGTTCTTC
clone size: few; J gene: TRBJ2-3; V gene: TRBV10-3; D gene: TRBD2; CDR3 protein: CAISGLAGDTDTQYF; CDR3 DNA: TGTGCCATCAGCGGGCTAGCGGGAGACACAGATACGCAGTATTTT
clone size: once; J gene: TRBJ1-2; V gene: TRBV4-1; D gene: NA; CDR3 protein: CASSQGTASLYGYTF; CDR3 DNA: TGCGCCAGCAGCCAAGGGACAGCCTCCCTCTATGGCTACACCTTC
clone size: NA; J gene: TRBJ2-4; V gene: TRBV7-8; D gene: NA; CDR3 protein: CASSFEKGTTLAKNIQYF; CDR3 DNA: TGTGCCAGCAGCTTTGAAAAGGGGACGACTTTAGCCAAAAACATTCAGTACTTC
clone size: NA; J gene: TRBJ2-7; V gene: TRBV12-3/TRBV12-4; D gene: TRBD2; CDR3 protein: CASTPGGTSGSYEQYF; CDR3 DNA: TGTGCCAGCACCCCAGGGGGGACTAGCGGGAGTTACGAGCAGTACTTC
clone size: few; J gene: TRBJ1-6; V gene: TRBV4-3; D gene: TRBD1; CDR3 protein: CASSQVGTAAALHF; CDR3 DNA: TGCGCCAGCAGCCAGGTTGGGACAGCCGCAGCCCTCCACTTT
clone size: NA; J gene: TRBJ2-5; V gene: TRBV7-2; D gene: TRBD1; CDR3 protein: CASSGDRAQETQYF; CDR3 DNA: TGTGCCAGCAGCGGGGACAGGGCCCAAGAGACCCAGTACTTC
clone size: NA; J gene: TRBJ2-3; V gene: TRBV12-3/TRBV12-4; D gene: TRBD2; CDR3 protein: CASSPRGTSGTSSTDTQYF; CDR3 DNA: TGTGCCAGCAGCCCTCGGGGGACTAGCGGGACCTCTAGCACAGATACGCAGTATTTT
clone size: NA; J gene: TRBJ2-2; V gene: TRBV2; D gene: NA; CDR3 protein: CASREDRGGRAGELFF; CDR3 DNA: TGTGCCAGCAGGGAAGACAGAGGGGGACGGGCCGGGGAGCTGTTTTTT